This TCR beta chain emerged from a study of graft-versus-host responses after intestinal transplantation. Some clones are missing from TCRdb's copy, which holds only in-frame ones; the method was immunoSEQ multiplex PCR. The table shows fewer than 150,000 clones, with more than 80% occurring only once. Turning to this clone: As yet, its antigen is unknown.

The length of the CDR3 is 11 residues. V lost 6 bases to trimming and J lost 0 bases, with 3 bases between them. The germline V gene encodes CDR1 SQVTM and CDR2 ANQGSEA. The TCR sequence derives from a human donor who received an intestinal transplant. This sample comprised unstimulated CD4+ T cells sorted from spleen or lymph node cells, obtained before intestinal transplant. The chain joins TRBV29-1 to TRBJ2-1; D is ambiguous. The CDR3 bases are TGCAGCGTGGGCTCCTACAATGAGCAGTTCTTC. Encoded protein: CSVGSYNEQFF.